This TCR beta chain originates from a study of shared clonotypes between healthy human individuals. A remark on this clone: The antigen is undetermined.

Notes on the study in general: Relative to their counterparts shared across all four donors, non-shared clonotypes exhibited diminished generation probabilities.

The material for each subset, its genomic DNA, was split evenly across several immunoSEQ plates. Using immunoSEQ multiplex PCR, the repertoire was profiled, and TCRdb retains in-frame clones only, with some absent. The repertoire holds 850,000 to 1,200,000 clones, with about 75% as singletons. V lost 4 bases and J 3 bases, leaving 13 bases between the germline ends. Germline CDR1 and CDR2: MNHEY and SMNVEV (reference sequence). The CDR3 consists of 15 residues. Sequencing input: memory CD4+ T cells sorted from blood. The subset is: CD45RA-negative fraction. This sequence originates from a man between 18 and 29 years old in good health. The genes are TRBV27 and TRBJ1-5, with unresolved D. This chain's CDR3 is CASSSFHGFNQPQHF. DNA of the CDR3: TGTGCCAGCAGTTCCTTCCACGGGTTCAATCAGCCCCAGCATTTT.